Below, 29 T cell receptor beta chains from the same sample are listed, as sequenced in a study of blood T cell repertoires in COVID-19. Profiling relied on immunoSEQ multiplex PCR, and the TCRdb table lists in-frame clones only, not all of them. The sample has 150,000 to 200,000 clones; over 80% are singletons. The source material was PBMCs or T cells enriched from blood (not recorded which). The receptors come from an older woman who had recovered from COVID-19.

The chain has TRBV5-4 and TRBJ1-2; D may be TRBD1 (5 bases). V was shortened by 10 bases and J by 4 bases, with 14 bases between the two germline ends. The CDR3 is made up of 12 amino acids. Germline loops: CDR1 SGHNT, CDR2 YYREEE (reference sequence). CDR3 sequence (DNA): TGTGCCGCAGGGAAGGAGAGCTATGGCTACACCTTC. Its protein product is CAAGKESYGYTF.

The gene calls are TRBV3-1 (or the pseudogene TRBV3-2) and TRBJ2-1; 14 bases line up with TRBD2. This CDR3 has 17 amino acids. J gave up 5 bases and V 4 bases, and 7 bases lay outside the gene matches. Germline V gene lookup returns CDR1 LGHDT and CDR2 YNNKEL (reference sequence). The CDR3 DNA is TGTGCCAGCAGCCGAAGACTAGCGGGAGGGAGGGACAATGAGCAGTTCTTC. Its translation: CASSRRLAGGRDNEQFF.

The CDR3 coding sequence is TGTGCCAGCAGCCCTGGACAGGGGTCCTATGGCTACACCTTC. This sequence encodes CASSPGQGSYGYTF. The J gene is TRBJ1-2, the V gene TRBV9; 9 bases agree with TRBD1. Germline V gene sequence: CDR1 SGDLS, CDR2 YYNGEE. The CDR3 runs to 14 residues. The V segment lost 4 bases and the J segment 4 bases; nucleotides outside the gene matches: 5.

This chain joins TRBV5-1 and TRBJ1-1; D uncertain. Germline V gene lookup returns CDR1 SGHRS and CDR2 YFSETQ. This CDR3 has 14 amino acids. Trimming removed 1 base from V and 1 base from J, with 8 bases in between. CDR3 bases: TGCGCCAGCAGCTTGATGGGCAGGAACACTGAAGCTTTCTTT. Its translation is CASSLMGRNTEAFF.

The chain is built from TRBV7-8 and TRBJ2-7; 8 bases line up with TRBD1. Germline V gene lookup returns CDR1 SGHVS and CDR2 FQNEAQ. V shed 1 base, J shed 7 bases, and the junction held 21 bases outside the gene matches. The CDR3 sequence is 19 residues long. As DNA, the CDR3 is TGTGCCAGCAGCTTAGTTCCCGGCGGACAGGGTGAACGATCGGGGGAGCAGTACTTC. Amino acid sequence: CASSLVPGGQGERSGEQYF.

The chain links TRBV11-2 to TRBJ2-1, with TRBD1 matching over 8 bases. The V segment lost 5 bases and the J segment 6 bases; nucleotides outside the gene matches: 12. This CDR3 is built from 16 residues. Per germline, CDR1 SGHAT and CDR2 FQNNGV. In DNA form, the CDR3 reads TGTGCCAGCAGCCCCCCAGGACAGGGTAGGGTCAATGAGCAGTTCTTC. It yields the protein CASSPPGQGRVNEQFF.

This chain joins TRBV19 and TRBJ1-5; 7 bases line up with TRBD1. The CDR3 totals 14 residues. V shed 6 bases and J 9 bases; nucleotides not matched to a gene: 11. Germline V CDR1 and CDR2: LNHDA, SQIVND (reference sequence). The CDR3 nucleotides are TGTGCCAGTAGCGGAGGGACAGCTTATGTGCCCCAGCATTTT. It specifies CASSGGTAYVPQHF.

The V and J genes are TRBV19 and TRBJ1-1; a weak D match, TRBD1 (5 bases). CDR1 and CDR2 (germline): LNHDA, SQIVND (reference sequence). V lost 1 base, J lost 5 bases, and 29 bases lay in between. This CDR3 is built from 20 residues. CDR3 sequence reads: CASSIALLGGAGLGRTEAFF. The DNA of the CDR3 is TGTGCCAGTAGTATAGCCCTCCTTGGCGGGGCAGGGCTTGGTAGGACTGAAGCTTTCTTT. Full variable domain (remainder filled in from reference TRBV19 and TRBJ1-1): DGGITQSPKYLFRKEGQNVTLSCEQNLNHDAMYWYRQDPGQGLRLIYYSQIVNDFQKGDIAEGYSVSREKKESFPLTVTSAQKNPTAFYLCASSIALLGGAGLGRTEAFFGQGTRLTVV.

The chain is built from TRBV7-8 and TRBJ2-2; tentative D call: TRBD2 (5 bases). CDR1 is SGHVS, CDR2 FQNEAQ, per germline. The CDR3 totals 14 residues. Trimming removed 3 bases from V and 5 bases from J, with 10 bases in between. CDR3 DNA: TGTGCCAGCAGCTTTAAGAGAGGGACCGGGGAGCTGTTTTTT. Translating gives CASSFKRGTGELFF.

This clone was seen once. The chain combines TRBV5-1 with TRBJ1-6, with 9 bases lining up with TRBD1. Germline CDR1 and CDR2: SGHRS and YFSETQ. CDR3 length equals 16 residues. The junction had 4 bases not matched to a gene; V was cut back by 0 bases and J by 6 bases. The CDR3 here is CASSLATTGGNSPLHF. The DNA for the CDR3 is TGCGCCAGCAGCTTGGCGACGACAGGGGGTAATTCACCCCTCCACTTT. The entire variable domain, with the rest obtained from reference TRBV5-1 and TRBJ1-6, is as follows: KAGVTQTPRYLIKTRGQQVTLSCSPISGHRSVSWYQQTPGQGLQFLFEYFSETQRNKGNFPGRFSGRQFSNSRSEMNVSTLELGDSALYLCASSLATTGGNSPLHFGNGTRLTVT.

This sequence joins TRBV5-1 and TRBJ2-5; 11 positions match TRBD2. This CDR3 region has 16 residues. Trimming cost V 4 bases and J 2 bases; bases outside gene matches: 7. The germline gives CDR1 SGHRS, CDR2 YFSETQ. CDR3 nucleotide sequence: TGCGCCAGCAGCCCAGGGACTAGCGGTCGGCAAGAGACCCAGTACTTC. It encodes CASSPGTSGRQETQYF.

The V and J genes are TRBV5-4 and TRBJ2-7, with a weak D call TRBD2 (5 bases). Between the trimmed V and J ends, which lost 0 bases and 9 bases, there was a span of 16 bases. Germline CDR1 is SGHNT and CDR2 is YYREEE (reference sequence). The CDR3 length is 14 residues. The DNA of the CDR3 is TGTGCCAGCAGCTTGGGTCAGGAGGTTGTGGGGCAGTACTTC. Protein product: CASSLGQEVVGQYF.

This clone was recorded once. V is TRBV27 and J is TRBJ1-2, with 8 bases identical to TRBD1. CDR1 MNHEY and CDR2 SMNVEV come from the germline V gene (reference sequence). The V segment lost 3 bases and the J segment 8 bases; nucleotides outside the gene matches: 5. This CDR3 region has 13 residues. CDR3 coding DNA: TGTGCCAGCAGTTTGAAGTCAGGGGGCGGCTACACCTTC. Translating it yields CASSLKSGGGYTF.

The chain uses TRBV27 and TRBJ1-5; a possible D gene is TRBD1 (5 bases). Germline CDR1 reads MNHEY; CDR2 reads SMNVEV (reference sequence). Deletions cut 2 bases from V and 0 bases from J, with 23 bases between. The CDR3 length is 20 residues. CDR3 in amino acids: CASSLAPTVWVITSNQPQHF. Here the CDR3 DNA reads TGTGCCAGCAGTTTAGCCCCGACAGTTTGGGTCATCACTAGCAATCAGCCCCAGCATTTT.

The chain has TRBV2 and TRBJ2-3; the match to TRBD2 covers 8 bases. The CDR3 runs 15 residues. The V gene's germline CDR1 is SNHLY and CDR2 FYNNEI. J gave up 3 bases and V 4 bases, and 6 bases lay outside the gene matches. DNA for the CDR3: TGTGCCAGCAGTGCCTTAGCGGGAAAAACAGATACGCAGTATTTT. This codes for CASSALAGKTDTQYF.

The V call is TRBV27, the J call TRBJ1-2; no firm D call. Trimming shortened V by 7 bases and J by 4 bases, and 16 bases separated the two germline ends. The CDR3 length is 14 residues. Germline V gene sequence: CDR1 MNHEY, CDR2 SMNVEV (reference sequence). The CDR3 protein is CASTNPYEGYGYTF. CDR3 nucleotide sequence: TGTGCCAGCACCAACCCGTATGAGGGCTATGGCTACACCTTC.

The gene calls are TRBV6-5 and TRBJ2-6; D is perhaps TRBD2 (5 bases). Germline assignment: CDR1 MNHEY and CDR2 SVGAGI. The CDR3 extends over 16 amino acids. Trimming cost V 2 bases and J 2 bases, with 10 bases left between them. This chain's CDR3 is CASSYQPGTGANVLTF. The DNA of the CDR3 is TGTGCCAGCAGTTACCAGCCCGGGACTGGGGCCAACGTCCTGACTTTC.

The genes are TRBV9 and TRBJ2-7, with 10 bases aligning to TRBD2. Germline V gene sequence: CDR1 SGDLS, CDR2 YYNGEE. The length of the CDR3 is 15 residues. Trimming cost V 4 bases and J 2 bases; bases outside gene matches: 6. The DNA for the CDR3 is TGTGCCAGCAGCTTCGGACTAGCGGAACCCTACGAGCAGTACTTC. Translation: CASSFGLAEPYEQYF.

The chain uses TRBV7-9 and TRBJ1-1; D is undetermined. The germline gives CDR1 SEHNR, CDR2 FQNEAQ (reference sequence). This CDR3 comprises 15 residues. V shed 0 bases and J shed 1 base, with 9 bases lying between them. CDR3 sequence (DNA): TGTGCCAGCAGCTTAGCGACCGGGTGGAACACTGAAGCTTTCTTT. Translated, it gives CASSLATGWNTEAFF.

V usage is TRBV7-9 and J usage is TRBJ1-4; D is unresolved. The CDR3 length is 15 residues. V lost 2 bases and J lost 4, with 11 bases in between. In germline, CDR1 is SEHNR, CDR2 FQNEAQ (reference sequence). This CDR3 reads CASSLPGTINEKLFF. In DNA, the CDR3 is TGTGCCAGCAGCTTACCAGGCACCATTAATGAAAAACTGTTTTTT. Using reference TRBV7-9 and TRBJ1-4 for the parts outside the CDR3, the full variable domain is DTGVSQNPRHKITKRGQNVTFRCDPISEHNRLYWYRQTLGQGPEFLTYFQNEAQLEKSRLLSDRFSAERPKGSFSTLEIQRTEQGDSAMYLCASSLPGTINEKLFFGSGTQLSVL.

This clone was counted a single time. The gene calls are TRBV30 and TRBJ2-7; D gene unclear. Germline V gives CDR1 GTSNPN, CDR2 SVGIG (reference sequence). The CDR3 consists of 12 residues. Trimming stripped 2 bases from V and 2 bases from J, with 7 bases between. This chain's CDR3 is CAWSRHPYEQYF. CDR3 sequence (DNA): TGTGCCTGGAGTCGACACCCCTACGAGCAGTACTTC.

V is TRBV11-2 and J is TRBJ2-7; possible D gene TRBD1, 5 bases. CDR3 size: 15 residues. V lost 3 bases and J 5 bases, leaving 17 bases between the germline ends. The germline gives CDR1 SGHAT, CDR2 FQNNGV. The chain's CDR3 is CASSLQRVTGDEQYF. CDR3 DNA: TGTGCCAGCAGCTTGCAAAGAGTCACAGGTGACGAGCAGTACTTC.

On this clone itself: The junction shows a germline mismatch at one end, possibly a read error. The chain's CDR3 is CASSLGQELRETQYF. As DNA, the CDR3 is TGTGCTAGCAGCTTAGGGCAGGAACTCCGAGAGACCCAGTACTTC. This chain links TRBV7-7 with TRBJ2-5; D gene ambiguous. Germline CDR1 reads SSHAT; CDR2 reads FNYEAQ (reference sequence). CDR3 length: 15 amino acids.

The chain uses TRBV10-3 and TRBJ1-2; D possibly corresponds to TRBD1 (6 bases). The CDR3 totals 16 residues. Germline values: CDR1 ENHRY, CDR2 SYGVKD. V was clipped by 5 bases and J by 0 bases, with 16 bases between them. This CDR3 is CAISRQATLANYGYTF. The CDR3 DNA reads TGTGCCATCAGTAGACAGGCGACCTTAGCTAACTATGGCTACACCTTC.

J is TRBJ2-7 and V is TRBV12-3 or TRBV12-4; 7 bases fit TRBD2. This CDR3 has 12 amino acids. Losses at the gene ends were 5 bases for V and 6 bases for J; bases not matched to a gene: 4. The CDR3 reads CASSRTSGEQYF. The CDR3 DNA sequence: TGTGCCAGCAGTCGGACTAGTGGCGAGCAGTACTTC.

The genes are TRBV11-2 and TRBJ2-7, with D possibly matching TRBD1 (8 bases). The CDR3 contains 15 residues. Germline V gives CDR1 SGHAT, CDR2 FQNNGV. The V end was cut by 5 bases, the J end by 3 bases, with 17 bases between. In DNA, the CDR3 is TGTGCCAGCAGCGATACAGGGGGGGGAATCTACGAGCAGTACTTC. It codes for CASSDTGGGIYEQYF.

This chain connects TRBV2 to TRBJ2-5; D is possibly TRBD2 (6 bases). V was shortened by 8 bases and J by 2 bases, with 9 bases between the two germline ends. Germline CDR1 and CDR2: SNHLY and FYNNEI. CDR3 length: 12 amino acids. The CDR3, as DNA: TGTGCCAGCCGGGACTTTCAAGAGACCCAGTACTTC. This codes for CASRDFQETQYF.

The J gene is TRBJ2-1, the V gene TRBV6-4; 14 bases are a match to TRBD2. The ends lost 6 bases at V and 2 bases at J; junction bases unmatched: 6. The CDR3 is 17 amino acids. The germline V gene has CDR1 MRHNA and CDR2 SNTAGT. The chain's CDR3 is CASSPGTSGGPYNEQFF. The DNA for the CDR3 is TGTGCCAGCAGCCCCGGGACTAGCGGGGGTCCCTACAATGAGCAGTTCTTC.

The chain employs TRBV18 and TRBJ2-2; TRBD1 matches at 7 bases. CDR3 length: 16 amino acids. V shed 0 bases and J 4 bases; nucleotides not matched to a gene: 5. Looked up from germline, CDR1 is KGHSH and CDR2 is LQKENI. The CDR3 loop reads CASSPPSRGFTGELFF. The DNA of the CDR3 is TGTGCCAGCTCACCACCGTCCAGGGGGTTCACCGGGGAGCTGTTTTTT.